These 2 T cell receptor beta chains were sequenced from one sample in a study of blood T cell repertoires in COVID-19. Using immunoSEQ multiplex PCR, the repertoire was profiled, and TCRdb retains in-frame clones only, with some absent. The repertoire holds 150,000 to 200,000 clones, with 65% to 90% as singletons. The sample consisted of PBMCs or T cells enriched from blood (not recorded which). These receptors originate from a man in his forties who had recovered from COVID-19.

The gene calls are TRBV20-1 and TRBJ1-1, with D uncertain. The germline V gene encodes CDR1 DFQATT and CDR2 SNEGSKA (reference sequence). V was trimmed by 0 bases and J by 7 bases, leaving 6 bases between them. The length of the CDR3 is 11 residues. The CDR3 region is CSARDLGEAFF. The CDR3, as DNA: TGCAGTGCTAGAGATCTAGGTGAAGCTTTCTTT.

The chain employs TRBV7-3 and TRBJ2-1; D call uncertain. Trimming shortened V by 2 bases and J by 6 bases, and 5 bases separated the two germline ends. CDR1 and CDR2 from the germline V gene are SGHTA and FQGTGA. The length of the CDR3 is 12 residues. The CDR3 here is CASSLSGNEQFF. CDR3 sequence (DNA): TGTGCCAGCAGCTTATCAGGCAATGAGCAGTTCTTC.